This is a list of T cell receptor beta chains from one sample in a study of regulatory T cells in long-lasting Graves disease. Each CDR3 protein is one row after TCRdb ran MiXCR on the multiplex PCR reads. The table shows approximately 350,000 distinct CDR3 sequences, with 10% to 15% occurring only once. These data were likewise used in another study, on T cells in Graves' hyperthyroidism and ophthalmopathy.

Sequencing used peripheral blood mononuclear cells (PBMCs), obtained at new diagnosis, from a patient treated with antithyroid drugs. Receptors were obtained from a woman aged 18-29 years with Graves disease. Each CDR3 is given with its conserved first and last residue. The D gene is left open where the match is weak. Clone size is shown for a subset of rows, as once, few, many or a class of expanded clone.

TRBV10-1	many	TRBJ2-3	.	TGCGCCAGCAGTGACGGGGCGGCAACCACAGATACGCAGTATTTT	CASSDGAATTDTQYF
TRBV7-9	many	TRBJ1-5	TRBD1	TGTGCCAGCAGCTCAGTGCCGGGACAGGGTTACGTGGAGCCCCAGCATTTT	CASSSVPGQGYVEPQHF
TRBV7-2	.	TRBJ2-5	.	TGTGCCAGCAGCGCGATTTGGTCTAGCGTCGAAGAGACCCAGTACTTC	CASSAIWSSVEETQYF
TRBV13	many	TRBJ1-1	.	TGTGCCAGCAGCCACCCCCTCCAGGGGAACACTGAAGCTTTCTTT	CASSHPLQGNTEAFF
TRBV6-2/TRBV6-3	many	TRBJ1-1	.	TGTGCCAGCAGCATAGGGTCGGCTTCTGCTTTCTTT	CASSIGSASAFF
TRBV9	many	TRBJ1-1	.	TGTGCCAGCAGCGTAGGGGGAGCGACTGAAGCTTTCTTT	CASSVGGATEAFF
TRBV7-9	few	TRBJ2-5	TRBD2	TGTGCCAGCAGCGGGACTAGCGGGGGGACCCGCCAAGAGACCCAGTACTTC	CASSGTSGGTRQETQYF
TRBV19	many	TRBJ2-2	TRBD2	TGTGCCAGTAGTACCGGACTAGCGTTACTTACGAACACCGGGGAGCTGTTTTTT	CASSTGLALLTNTGELFF
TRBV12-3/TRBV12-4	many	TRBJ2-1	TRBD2	TGTGCCAGCAGTTTAGCGGGACTATCTCTGGATGAGCAGTTCTTC	CASSLAGLSLDEQFF
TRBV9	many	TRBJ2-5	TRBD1	TGTGCCAGCAGCGTAGTATCGACAGGGGAAGAGACCCAGTACTTC	CASSVVSTGEETQYF
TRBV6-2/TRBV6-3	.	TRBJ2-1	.	TGTGCCAGCAGAACTCACCCCAGGGGGGGTCGAAGCTCCTACAATGAGCAGTTCTTC	CASRTHPRGGRSSYNEQFF
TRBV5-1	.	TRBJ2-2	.	TGCGCCAGCAGCATGAGGTTGAACACCGGGGAGCTGTTTTTT	CASSMRLNTGELFF
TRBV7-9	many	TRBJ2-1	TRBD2	TGTGCCAGCAGATCTGGACTAGCGGGTAGCTCCTACAATGAGCAGTTCTTC	CASRSGLAGSSYNEQFF
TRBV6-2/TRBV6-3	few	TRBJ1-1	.	TGTGCCAGCAGTTACTTGGGAACTGGAGCTTTCTTT	CASSYLGTGAFF
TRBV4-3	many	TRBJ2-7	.	TGCGCCAGCAGCCAGAGCCCCCCCGCGGGCTTCTACGAGCAGTACTTC	CASSQSPPAGFYEQYF
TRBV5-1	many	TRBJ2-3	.	TGCGCCAGCAGTTCCTATCCCCCGGGAAGGGGCACAGATACGCAGTATTTT	CASSSYPPGRGTDTQYF
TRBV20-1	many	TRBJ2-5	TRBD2	TGCAGTGCTAGCAGCGGGGGGGCCTTCGAGACCCAGTACTTC	CSASSGGAFETQYF
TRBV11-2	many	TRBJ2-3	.	TGTGCCAGCAGCTTAGATCCTGGGCAGTACACAGATACGCAGTATTTT	CASSLDPGQYTDTQYF
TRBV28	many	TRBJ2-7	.	TGTGCCAGCGAATATAGTCGCGAGCAGTACTTC	CASEYSREQYF
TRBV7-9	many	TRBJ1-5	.	TGTGCCAGCAGCTTAATTCGGTCAAGTCAGAATCAGCCCCAGCATTTT	CASSLIRSSQNQPQHF
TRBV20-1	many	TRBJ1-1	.	TGCAGTGCTCCAAGTGAGTCCAGAATGAACACTGAAGCTTTCTTT	CSAPSESRMNTEAFF
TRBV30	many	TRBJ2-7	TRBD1	TGTGCCTGGAGTCCGACGACAGGGATGGAGCAGTACTTC	CAWSPTTGMEQYF
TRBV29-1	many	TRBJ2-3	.	TGCAGCGTTGAGGTAGCTAGCCCTAGCACAGATACGCAGTATTTT	CSVEVASPSTDTQYF
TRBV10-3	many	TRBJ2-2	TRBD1	TGTGCCATCAGTGAGTCGTCACAGGGGTCAGGCCTCACCGGGGAGCTGTTTTTT	CAISESSQGSGLTGELFF
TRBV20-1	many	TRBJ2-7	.	TGCAGTGCTAGACCCCCGGCCACCTCCGGATACGAGCAGTACTTC	CSARPPATSGYEQYF
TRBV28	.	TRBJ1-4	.	TGTGCCAGCAGTTTCCCATTAGTCGGGCAGGGTAGCGAAAAACTGTTTTTT	CASSFPLVGQGSEKLFF
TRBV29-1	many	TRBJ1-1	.	TGCAGCGTTCCTGCGGCAAGGGCCGGTACTGAAGCTTTCTTT	CSVPAARAGTEAFF
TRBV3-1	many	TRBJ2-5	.	TGTGCCAGCAGCCGGGCTTTCGGGGGCATCCAAGAGACCCAGTACTTC	CASSRAFGGIQETQYF
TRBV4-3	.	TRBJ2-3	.	TGCGCCAGCAGCCAAGTGTATGCGGGACCAAGCACAGATGCGCAGTATTTT	CASSQVYAGPSTDAQYF
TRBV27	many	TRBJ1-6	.	TGTGCCAGCAGTCCTAACTCCTATAATTCACCCCTCCACTTT	CASSPNSYNSPLHF
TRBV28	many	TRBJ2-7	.	TGTGCCAGCAGTTCCCCCGCACCCCTGGGAACCGGCGAGCAGTACTTC	CASSSPAPLGTGEQYF
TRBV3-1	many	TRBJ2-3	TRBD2	TGTGCCAGCAGCCAAGGGGCTAGCGGTATCACAGATACGCAGTATTTT	CASSQGASGITDTQYF
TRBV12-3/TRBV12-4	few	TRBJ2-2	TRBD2	TGTGCCAGCAGTTTTGGGACTAGCGGGAGACGCACCGGGGAGCTGTTTTTT	CASSFGTSGRRTGELFF
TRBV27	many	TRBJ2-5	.	TGTGCCAGCAGCTCCCGAGAGACCCAGTACTTC	CASSSRETQYF
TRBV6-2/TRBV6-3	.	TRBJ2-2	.	TGTGCCAGCAGCACAAACCGGGACCCCGAAACCTCATCCGGGGAGCTGTTTTTT	CASSTNRDPETSSGELFF
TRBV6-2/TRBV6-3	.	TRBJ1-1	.	TGTGCCAGCACCCCCCGGGGGGGGAACACTGAAGCTTTCTTT	CASTPRGGNTEAFF
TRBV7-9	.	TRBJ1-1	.	TGTGCCAGCAGCTTAGCTACAGGGTTCACTGAAGCTTTCTTT	CASSLATGFTEAFF
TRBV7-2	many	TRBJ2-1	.	TGTGCCAGCAGCTTAAGTTATGAGCAGTTCTTC	CASSLSYEQFF
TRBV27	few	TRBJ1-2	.	TGTGCCAGCGGTTCCACGGTTGTAGACTATGGCTACACCTTC	CASGSTVVDYGYTF
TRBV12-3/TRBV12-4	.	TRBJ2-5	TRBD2	TGTGCCAGCAGTTTCCTTTGGGGAGGGGACCAAGAGACCCAGTACTTC	CASSFLWGGDQETQYF
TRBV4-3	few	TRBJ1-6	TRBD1	TGCGCCAGCAGCCCACAGGGACAGGGGTATTCACCCCTCCACTTT	CASSPQGQGYSPLHF
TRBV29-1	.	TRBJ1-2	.	TGCAGCGTTGGGGCCGACGGTGACTACACCTTC	CSVGADGDYTF
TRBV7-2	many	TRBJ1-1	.	TGTGCCAGCAGCTTAGGTTACCCCACTGAAGCTTTCTTT	CASSLGYPTEAFF
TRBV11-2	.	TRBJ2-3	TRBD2	TGTGCCAGCAGCTTAGGGTCTAGCGGGACCACAGATACGCAGTATTTT	CASSLGSSGTTDTQYF
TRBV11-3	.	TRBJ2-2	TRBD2	TGTGCCAGCCGATCCCCCCGGGGACTAACCGGGGAGCTGTTTTTT	CASRSPRGLTGELFF
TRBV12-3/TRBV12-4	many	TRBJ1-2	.	TGTGCCAGCAGCCCTTCCCCCGGGCACTATGGCTACACCTTC	CASSPSPGHYGYTF
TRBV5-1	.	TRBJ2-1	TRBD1	TGCGCCAGCAGCTTCCCCGGGACAGAAGGGGCAATAACCTACAATGAGCAGTTCTTC	CASSFPGTEGAITYNEQFF
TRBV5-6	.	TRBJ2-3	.	TGTGCCAGCAGCTTGTACGGTATTAGTCTCGTAGATACGCAGTATTTT	CASSLYGISLVDTQYF
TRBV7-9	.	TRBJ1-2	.	TGTGCCAGCAGCTTAGTGCCCCCGCGGGGGCCTAACGGCTACACCTTC	CASSLVPPRGPNGYTF
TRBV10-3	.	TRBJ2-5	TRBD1	TGTGCCATCAGCGACAGGGTCGGGGAGACCCAGTACTTC	CAISDRVGETQYF
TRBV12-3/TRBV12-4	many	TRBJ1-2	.	TGTGCCAGCAGCCTGTATGGCTACACCTTC	CASSLYGYTF
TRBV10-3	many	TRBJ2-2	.	TGTGCCGCCGCCGAACAGGTTCAGAACACCGGGGAGCTGTTTTTT	CAAAEQVQNTGELFF
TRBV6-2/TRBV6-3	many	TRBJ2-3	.	TGTGCCAGCAGTTATGGGGCAGGTAGCACAGATACGCAGTATTTT	CASSYGAGSTDTQYF
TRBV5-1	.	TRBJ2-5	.	TGCGCCAGCAGCTTGGGTCAGGGAAGGGAGACCCAGTACTTC	CASSLGQGRETQYF
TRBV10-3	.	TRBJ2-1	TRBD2	TGTGCCACGGGCCTGCTAGCGGACAATGAGCAGTTCTTC	CATGLLADNEQFF
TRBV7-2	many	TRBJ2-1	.	TGTGCCAGCAGCTTAGACAGGCCCGGTGGGGATGAGCAGTTCTTC	CASSLDRPGGDEQFF
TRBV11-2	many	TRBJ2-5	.	TGTGCCAGCAGCTTTGCCAGGGGCCGCCAGTACTTC	CASSFARGRQYF
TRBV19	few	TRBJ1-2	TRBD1	TGTGCCAGTAACTTAGGGGGCGTAAACTATGGCTACACCTTC	CASNLGGVNYGYTF
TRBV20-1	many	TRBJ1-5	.	TGCAGTGCGACCGGGGGGGGTCCTAATCAGCCCCAGCATTTT	CSATGGGPNQPQHF
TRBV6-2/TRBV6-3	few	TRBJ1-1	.	TGTGCCAGCAGTTACTCGAATGTCCTGAACACTGAAGCTTTCTTT	CASSYSNVLNTEAFF